Sequencing of this T cell receptor (beta chain) was carried out in a study of persistence of HIV-infected CD4 T cells. For the study at large: Donors had been on suppressive ART for a median of approximately eight years.

Cells were stimulated with CMV-infected fibroblast lysates at about 10 ug/mL. Responding CD4+ T cells were sorted by upregulation of both CD40 ligand and CD69. In regard to this clone: Antigen specificity is unknown.

This was the immunoSEQ version 4 assay in survey mode. Each sample used up to 1 ug genomic DNA diluted to around 10 ng/uL. Clones were read by immunoSEQ multiplex PCR, and TCRdb kept only the in-frame ones, dropping some. Of about 17,000 clones in the sample, 65% are singletons; the top ten hold roughly 8.4%. V lost 3 bases to trimming and J lost 11 bases; unmatched junction nucleotides: 16. CDR3 length: 15 amino acids. Germline lookup yields CDR1 SGHTS and CDR2 YDEGEE. Study results and limitations: Compared with CD3/CD28-stimulated cells, CMV- and Gag-responding cells showed lower TCRbeta richness. TCR oligoclonality correlated with proviral oligoclonality in the same sorted populations.

This clonotype was sampled from an adult woman with HIV who was CMV-seropositive. V usage is TRBV5-8 and J usage is TRBJ1-1; 7 bases line up with TRBD1. This sample comprised CD4+ T cells sorted from PBMCs after 18-hour stimulation, obtained from a patient who received antiretroviral therapy. The CDR3: CASSWVGYKGAEAFF. Written as DNA, the CDR3 is TGTGCCAGCAGCTGGGTGGGGTATAAGGGGGCCGAGGCTTTCTTT.